The next 12 T cell receptor beta chains were all read from a single sample in a study of cytomegalovirus exposure and HLA in healthy donors. PCR amplification relied on 60 Vbeta primers (plus 13 Jbeta primers). TCRdb keeps only in-frame clones here, not all; method: immunoSEQ multiplex PCR. Of about 190,000 clones in the sample, approximately 79% were seen once. The sample consisted of PBMCs. The receptors come from a woman between 18 and 29 years old in good health and CMV-seronegative.

The chain employs TRBV7-8 and TRBJ1-1, with D maybe TRBD1 (5 bases). Deletions cut 3 bases from V and 3 bases from J, with 11 bases between. The germline V gene encodes CDR1 SGHVS and CDR2 FQNEAQ. The CDR3 has 14 residues. This chain's CDR3 is CASSFTGEYTEAFF. The CDR3 DNA reads TGTGCCAGCAGCTTTACAGGCGAGTACACTGAAGCTTTCTTT.

V and J are TRBV5-1 and TRBJ1-1, with D possibly TRBD1 on 5 matching bases. V lost 3 bases, J lost 3 bases, and 12 bases lay in between. Per germline, CDR1 SGHRS and CDR2 YFSETQ. This CDR3 is built from 14 residues. DNA of the CDR3: TGCGCCAGCAGCTGGGGCGGGGAAGACACTGAAGCTTTCTTT. Amino acids: CASSWGGEDTEAFF.

This chain uses TRBV15 with TRBJ1-4; 8 bases agree with TRBD1. Germline V lookup: CDR1 LNHNV, CDR2 YYDKDF (reference sequence). The CDR3 is 16 amino acids. The ends lost 1 base at V and 7 bases at J; junction bases unmatched: 8. The CDR3 spells CATSRGQGLLGEKLFF. The CDR3 coding sequence is TGTGCCACCAGCAGAGGACAGGGGCTTTTAGGTGAAAAACTGTTTTTT. Combining the CDR3 with reference TRBV15 and TRBJ1-4 gives the whole variable domain DAMVIQNPRYQVTQFGKPVTLSCSQTLNHNVMYWYQQKSSQAPKLLFHYYDKDFNNEADTPDNFQSRRPNTSFCFLDIRSPGLGDTAMYLCATSRGQGLLGEKLFFGSGTQLSVL.

The chain joins TRBV28 to TRBJ1-1; 7 bases map to TRBD1. The ends lost 6 bases at V and 6 bases at J; junction bases unmatched: 7. Germline-derived CDR1 and CDR2 are MDHEN and SYDVKM. The CDR3 sequence is 13 residues long. The CDR3 region has the DNA TGTGCCAGCAGGCCACAGGGGCCCCCTGAAGCTTTCTTT. Residues: CASRPQGPPEAFF.

This clone has just a few counts. The chain links TRBV9 to TRBJ2-5; 8 positions agree with TRBD1. The CDR3 has 15 residues. Germline V gives CDR1 SGDLS, CDR2 YYNGEE. J gave up 5 bases and V 2 bases, and 8 bases lay outside the gene matches. The CDR3 protein is CASSVSGGVSETQYF. DNA of the CDR3: TGTGCCAGCAGCGTCTCAGGGGGCGTATCGGAGACCCAGTACTTC.

The chain links TRBV19 to TRBJ1-1, with 7 bases that match TRBD1. The V segment lost 5 bases and the J segment 3 bases; nucleotides outside the gene matches: 21. The CDR3 has 19 amino acids. Germline V gene sequence: CDR1 LNHDA, CDR2 SQIVND (reference sequence). The CDR3 sequence is CASSPREYPTGLRDTEAFF. CDR3 in DNA: TGTGCCAGTAGTCCTCGAGAATACCCGACAGGGTTGAGGGACACTGAAGCTTTCTTT.

The V call is TRBV6-5, the J call TRBJ1-6; 9 bases are shared with TRBD1. The CDR3 covers 14 residues. J gave up 7 bases and V 11 bases, and 9 bases lay outside the gene matches. Looked up from germline, CDR1 is MNHEY and CDR2 is SVGAGI. The DNA for the CDR3 is TGTGCCGGGGCCCGGGACAGGGACAATTCACCCCTCCACTTT. This encodes CAGARDRDNSPLHF.

The rearrangement uses TRBV2 and TRBJ2-1; 9 positions agree with TRBD2. The V segment lost 7 bases and the J segment 8 bases; nucleotides outside the gene matches: 9. The CDR3 covers 14 residues. Germline values: CDR1 SNHLY, CDR2 FYNNEI. The DNA of the CDR3 is TGTGCCAGCACTACATTGGGGACTAGCCATGAGCAGTTCTTC. Residues: CASTTLGTSHEQFF.

The chain uses TRBV4-3 and TRBJ2-7, with 9 positions matching TRBD2. Per the germline V gene, CDR1 is LGHNA and CDR2 is YSLEER. With 0 bases clipped from V and 7 bases from J, the junction kept 4 bases outside the gene matches. CDR3 length: 14 amino acids. The chain's CDR3 is CASSQEGGGGEQYF. In nucleotides, the CDR3 is TGCGCCAGCAGCCAAGAGGGCGGGGGGGGAGAGCAGTACTTC.

This chain joins TRBV4-1 and TRBJ2-7; 8 nucleotides match TRBD2. CDR1 and CDR2 (germline): MGHRA, YSYEKL. The ends lost 4 bases at V and 4 bases at J; junction bases unmatched: 18. This CDR3 is 18 amino acids long. This CDR3 reads CASSLVKFDPAGAYEQYF. The CDR3 DNA reads TGCGCCAGCAGCCTAGTTAAATTTGATCCAGCGGGAGCTTACGAGCAGTACTTC.

This chain uses TRBV29-1 with TRBJ2-5, with 7 bases matching TRBD1. Unmatched junction bases numbered 8, after V lost 7 bases and J lost 6 bases. The CDR3 sequence is 12 residues long. Per the germline V gene, CDR1 is SQVTM and CDR2 is ANQGSEA. CDR3 region: CSAAGGGKTQYF. CDR3 nucleotide sequence: TGCAGCGCCGCAGGGGGTGGAAAGACCCAGTACTTC.

There are a few counts of this clone. V gene TRBV9 combines with J gene TRBJ2-7, with D tentatively TRBD1 (5 bases). Trimming took off 3 bases at V and 5 bases at J, with 12 bases between the two ends. Germline loops: CDR1 SGDLS, CDR2 YYNGEE. This CDR3 has 13 residues. The CDR3 DNA sequence: TGTGCCAGCAGCGAGGAACAGGCTGACGAGCAGTACTTC. Amino acid sequence: CASSEEQADEQYF. Full variable domain (missing parts from reference TRBV9 and TRBJ2-7): DSGVTQTPKHLITATGQRVTLRCSPRSGDLSVYWYQQSLDQGLQFLIQYYNGEERAKGNILERFSAQQFPDLHSELNLSSLELGDSALYFCASSEEQADEQYFGPGTRLTVT.